This record concerns one T cell receptor (beta chain) sequence. The data were taken from a study of CD8 T cells in Susac syndrome. Random-hexamer reverse transcription was applied to roughly 0.5 to 1 ug RNA. Amplification of the TCR beta CDR3 was carried out by immunoSEQ multiplex PCR, which spanned a total of 54 Vbeta and 13 Jbeta segments. TCRdb analysed the immunoSEQ multiplex PCR reads with MiXCR anew, one entry per CDR3 protein. Of approximately 210,000 distinct CDR3 sequences in the sample, less than 95% were seen once. The CDR3 has 13 amino acids. The V end was cut by 6 bases, the J end by 2 bases, with 13 bases between. Germline V gene sequence: CDR1 DFQATT, CDR2 SNEGSKA (reference sequence).

The sample consisted of CD4+ T cells from PBMCs. The receptor comes from a human donor with Susac syndrome. The chain joins TRBV20-1 to TRBJ1-2, with D maybe TRBD1 (5 bases). CDR3 loop: CSATSRGNYGYTF. DNA of the CDR3: TGCAGTGCCACCTCTCGGGGGAACTATGGCTACACCTTC.